This T cell receptor (beta chain) was documented in a study of control samples from healthy donors and cancer patients. The J segment lost 4 bases and the V segment lost 3 bases, leaving 5 bases of the junction unmatched. This CDR3 is 15 amino acids long. Germline V gene data show CDR1 as SGHAT and CDR2 as FQNNGV. Sequencing used immunoSEQ multiplex PCR; TCRdb keeps in-frame clones, though not all of them. The sample contains 100,000 to 150,000 clones, roughly 94% of which appear only once. The source material was blood. This receptor was taken from a man aged 25-45 years in good health. The chain carries TRBV11-2 and TRBJ2-5; the match to TRBD2 covers 10 bases. The CDR3 coding sequence is TGTGCCAGCAGCTTGCATAGCGGGGGGTCAGAGACCCAGTACTTC. Translating it yields CASSLHSGGSETQYF.